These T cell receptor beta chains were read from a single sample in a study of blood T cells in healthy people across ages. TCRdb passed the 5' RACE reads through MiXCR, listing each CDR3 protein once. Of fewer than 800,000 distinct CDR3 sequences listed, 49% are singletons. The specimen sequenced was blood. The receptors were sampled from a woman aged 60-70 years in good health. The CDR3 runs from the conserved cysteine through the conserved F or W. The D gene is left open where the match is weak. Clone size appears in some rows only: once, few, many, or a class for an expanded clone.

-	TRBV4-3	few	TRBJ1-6	TGCGCCAGCAGCCAAGTGAAGGGTTCACCCCTCCACTTT	CASSQVKGSPLHF
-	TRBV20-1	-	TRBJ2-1	TGCAGTGCCCTCCCCATAGCACAGGTGTCCTACAATGAGCAGTTCTTC	CSALPIAQVSYNEQFF
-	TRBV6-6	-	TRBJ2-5	TGTGCCAGCAGTTACGGTGAGGACAATATAGAGACCCAGTACTTC	CASSYGEDNIETQYF
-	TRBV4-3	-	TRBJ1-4	TGCGCCAGCAGCCAAGATATGGGTTCTAATGAAAAACTGTTTTTT	CASSQDMGSNEKLFF
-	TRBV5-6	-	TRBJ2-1	TGTGCCAGCAGTCCATCGGGGTTTAAATACAATGAGCAGTTCTTC	CASSPSGFKYNEQFF
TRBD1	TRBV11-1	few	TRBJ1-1	TGTGCCAGCAGCCGGGACAGGGATACCACTGAAGCTTTCTTT	CASSRDRDTTEAFF
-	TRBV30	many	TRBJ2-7	TGTGCCTGGAGGGACTATGGGGGCAATGAGCAGTACTTC	CAWRDYGGNEQYF
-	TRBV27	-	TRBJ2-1	TGTGCCAGCAGGATCAACTCCCGGGCCCCTCCCTCCAATGAGCAGTTCTTC	CASRINSRAPPSNEQFF
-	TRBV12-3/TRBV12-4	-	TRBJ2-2	TGTGCCAGCAGTCCCTACGGATTCGGGGAGCTGTTTTTT	CASSPYGFGELFF
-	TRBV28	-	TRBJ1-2	TGTGCCAGCAGCGAAGGAGGTTCTTATGGCTACACCTTC	CASSEGGSYGYTF
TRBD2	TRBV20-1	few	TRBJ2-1	TGCAGTGCTAGGACTTTAACGGGACTAGCCTACAATGAGCAGTTCTTC	CSARTLTGLAYNEQFF
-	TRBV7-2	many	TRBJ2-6	TGTGCCAGCAGCTCTGGACTGAGCTCTGGGGCCAACGTCCTGACTTTC	CASSSGLSSGANVLTF
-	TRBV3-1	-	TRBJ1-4	TGTGCCAGCAGCCAAGATGGACAGACCCTAGGTGAAAAACTGTTTTTT	CASSQDGQTLGEKLFF
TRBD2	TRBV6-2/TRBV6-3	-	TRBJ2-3	TGTGCCAGCAAGGGACTAGCGGGACTCGCCTCTAGCACAGATACGCAGTATTTT	CASKGLAGLASSTDTQYF
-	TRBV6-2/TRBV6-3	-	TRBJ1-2	TGTGCCAGCAGTTACACGGGACGCTTTAACTATGGCTACACCTTC	CASSYTGRFNYGYTF
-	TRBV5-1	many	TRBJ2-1	TGTGCCAGCAGCTTAGTGGGGGGCTACAATGAGCAGTTCTTC	CASSLVGGYNEQFF
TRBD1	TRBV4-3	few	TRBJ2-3	TGCGCCAGCAGCCAAGATAGGACAGGGTGGGATACGCAGTATTTT	CASSQDRTGWDTQYF
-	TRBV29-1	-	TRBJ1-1	TGCAGCGGAGGGCACCCGGGGACTGAAGCTTTCTTT	CSGGHPGTEAFF
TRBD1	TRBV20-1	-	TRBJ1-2	TGCAGTGCTACCGGGGACAGGGATTGTGGCCACACCTTC	CSATGDRDCGHTF
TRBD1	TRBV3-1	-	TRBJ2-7	TGTGCCAGCAGCCAAGTGACAGGGGACCCCCACGAGCAGTACTTC	CASSQVTGDPHEQYF
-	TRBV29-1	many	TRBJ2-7	TGCAGCGTTGAAGGTGATTCCTACGAGCAGTACTTC	CSVEGDSYEQYF
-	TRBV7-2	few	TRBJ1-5	TGTGCCAGCAGCTCGACAGGTTCCAATCAGCCCCAGCATTTT	CASSSTGSNQPQHF
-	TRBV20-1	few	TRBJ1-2	TGCAGTGCTTCAATACTGGTAGGCGGCTACACCTTC	CSASILVGGYTF
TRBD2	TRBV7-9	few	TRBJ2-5	TGTGCCAGCAGCTTTGTCGGTACTAGCGGGGGGAAAGGGGAGACCCAGTACTTC	CASSFVGTSGGKGETQYF
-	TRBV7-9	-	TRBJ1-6	TGTGCCAACAGCTTAGCGTCCCCAGTTAATTCACCCCTCCACTTT	CANSLASPVNSPLHF
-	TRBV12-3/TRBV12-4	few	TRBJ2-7	TGTGCCAGCAGTGTTAAATTTGAGACCTACGAGCAGTACTTC	CASSVKFETYEQYF
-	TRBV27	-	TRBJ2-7	TGTGCCGGCAGCCTACCTCTTGGGGAGCAGTACTTC	CAGSLPLGEQYF
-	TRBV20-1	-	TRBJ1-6	TGCAGTGCTGCCAGGGGTGGAAATTCACCCCTCCACTTT	CSAARGGNSPLHF
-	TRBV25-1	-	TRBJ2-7	TGTGCCAGCAAATCACCCTTAGCGTCCGAGCAGTACTTC	CASKSPLASEQYF
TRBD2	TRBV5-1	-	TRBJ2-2	TGCGCCAGCAGCTTGGTTCCTAGCGGGGGGATCAACACCGGGGAGCTGTTTTTT	CASSLVPSGGINTGELFF
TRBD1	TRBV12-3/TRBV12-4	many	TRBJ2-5	TGCGCCAGCAGCCTGACAGGGGGAGAGACCCAGTACTTC	CASSLTGGETQYF
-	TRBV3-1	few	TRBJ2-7	TGTGCCAGCAGCCAGGACTCGACGGGGTACTACGAGCAGTACTTC	CASSQDSTGYYEQYF
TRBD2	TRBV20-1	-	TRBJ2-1	TGCAGTGCTAGAGCTAGCGGCACCTACAATGAGCAGTTCTTC	CSARASGTYNEQFF
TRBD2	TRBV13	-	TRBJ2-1	TGTGCCAGCAGCTTAGAGGGACTAGAGTACAATGAGCAGTTCTTC	CASSLEGLEYNEQFF
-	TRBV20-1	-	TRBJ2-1	TGCAGTTCGTCTGCGTCCTTAGGGCGGAACAATGAGCAGTTCTTC	CSSSASLGRNNEQFF
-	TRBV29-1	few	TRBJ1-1	TGCAGCGTTGGAGGGGGATCGAACACTGAAGCTTTCTTT	CSVGGGSNTEAFF
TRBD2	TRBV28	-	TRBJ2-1	TGTGCCAGCCTATCGCTAGCGGGAGCCGGGGGGTACAATGAGCAGTTCTTC	CASLSLAGAGGYNEQFF
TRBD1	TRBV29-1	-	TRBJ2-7	TGCAGCGTCGTTTTCCGGACAGGGGTTCTCAACGAGCAGTACTTC	CSVVFRTGVLNEQYF
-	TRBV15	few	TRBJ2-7	TGTGCCACCAGCCGCTTCCCCAAGGGCTCCTACGAGCAGTACTTC	CATSRFPKGSYEQYF
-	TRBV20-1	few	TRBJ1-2	TGCAGTGCCCCTACAGGGACTACTAACTATGGCTACACCTTC	CSAPTGTTNYGYTF
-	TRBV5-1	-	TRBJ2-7	TGCGCCAGCAGCTGGACTATTGGAGAGCAGTACTTC	CASSWTIGEQYF
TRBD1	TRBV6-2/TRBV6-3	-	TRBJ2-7	TGTGCCAGCGCAAAAGGGGCAGGGGGCGTCGACGAGCAGTACTTC	CASAKGAGGVDEQYF
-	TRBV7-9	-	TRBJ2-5	TGTGCCACCTCCGGGACTTCAGAGACCCAGTACTTC	CATSGTSETQYF
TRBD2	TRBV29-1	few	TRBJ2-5	TGCAGCGGGGGTGGGATAGCGGGAGTTGAGACCCAGTACTTC	CSGGGIAGVETQYF
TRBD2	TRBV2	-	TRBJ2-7	TGTGCCAGCAGTGAAGGACTAGCCCCCTCCTACGAGCAGTACTTC	CASSEGLAPSYEQYF
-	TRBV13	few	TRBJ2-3	TGTGCCAGCAGCCTCACTTGGGTAGATACGCAGTATTTT	CASSLTWVDTQYF
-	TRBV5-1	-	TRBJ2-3	TGCGCCAGCACCAAGGGGGGAGACACAGATACGCAGTATTTT	CASTKGGDTDTQYF
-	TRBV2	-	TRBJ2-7	TGTGCCAGCAATCCGGCCCCCTACAATGAGCAGTACTTC	CASNPAPYNEQYF
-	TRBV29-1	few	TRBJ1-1	TGCAGCGTACAAACTATGATGAACACTGAAGCTTTCTTT	CSVQTMMNTEAFF
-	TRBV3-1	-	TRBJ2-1	TGTGCCAGCAGCCGGCTGGCAGAGACCCAGTTCTTC	CASSRLAETQFF
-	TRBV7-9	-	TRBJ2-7	TGTGCCAGCAGCTTAGCGGCGGGGTTAACCTACGAGCAGTACTTC	CASSLAAGLTYEQYF
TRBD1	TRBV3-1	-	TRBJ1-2	TGTGCCAGCAGCCAAGATGGGACAGCGTATGGCTACACCTTC	CASSQDGTAYGYTF
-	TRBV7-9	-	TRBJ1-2	TGTGCCAGCAGCTCTATCGGGGGTTCTGGCTACACCTTC	CASSSIGGSGYTF
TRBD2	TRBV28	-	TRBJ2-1	TGTGCCAGCAGGTCTAACGGCGGGAGGCATACATACAATGAGCAGTTCTTC	CASRSNGGRHTYNEQFF
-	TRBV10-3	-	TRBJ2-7	TGTGCCATCAGTGATATGAACGAGCAGTACTTC	CAISDMNEQYF
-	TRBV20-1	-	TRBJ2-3	TGCAGTGCTAGAGATTTGCAGGGTGGGACAGATACGCAGTATTTT	CSARDLQGGTDTQYF
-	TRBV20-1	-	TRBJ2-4	TGCAGTGCTGGGGAAGGTCAAGCCAAAAACATTCAGTACTTC	CSAGEGQAKNIQYF
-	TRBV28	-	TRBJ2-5	TGTGCCAGCAGTTTATTAGGTCCTCTCAATGAGCAGTACTTC	CASSLLGPLNEQYF
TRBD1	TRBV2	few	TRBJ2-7	TGTGCCAGCAGAAACATGGGACAGAGTTACGAGCAGTACTTC	CASRNMGQSYEQYF
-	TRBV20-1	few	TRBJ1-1	TGCAGTGCAAGGACGGTTACGGGAGCTTTCTTT	CSARTVTGAFF